Below, one T cell receptor beta chain is given with its context. Its antigen is undetermined. The library was built from roughly 400 ng RNA with molecular barcoded adaptors for alpha/delta and beta/gamma chains. TCRdb re-called the reads with MiXCR, one entry per CDR3 protein. The data contain about 57,000 distinct CDR3 sequences, roughly 19% of them singletons. Germline loops: CDR1 SQVTM, CDR2 ANQGSEA. The CDR3 spans 13 residues. V was pared by 4 bases and J by 7 bases, with 6 bases of the junction left unmatched. The sample is drawn from a study of read filtering for tumor transcriptome and immune sequencing. Study at large: Patients were approximately 17 male and approximately 14 female, mean age 65.9 years, range about 45 to 85.

General study points: Dropping single-read clonotypes raised IR-seq and RNA-seq shared-clonotype correlation.

The V and J genes are TRBV29-1 and TRBJ2-7; TRBD1 aligns across 11 bases. The source material was a population of CD138-negative cells sorted from bone marrow. The sequence was obtained from a donor at least 40 years old with multiple myeloma. The CDR3 region is CSVGGQGGNEQYF. The CDR3 coding sequence is TGCAGCGTTGGGGGACAGGGGGGTAATGAGCAGTACTTC.